What follows are 29 T cell receptor beta chains derived from one specimen sequenced in a study of T cell responses to AZD1222 COVID-19 vaccine (TCRdb year 2021). Library creation used the immunoSEQ multiplex PCR assay. Sourced from immuneACCESS, this table was stored by TCRdb with only in-frame sequences that have V and J called. A share of the clones is absent; for the studies checked, an unresolved V gene accounts for under half, and the remainder has no known explanation. This sample holds around 160,000 clones; 85% to 95% were observed only once. Roughly 4.6% of the sample rests with the top ten. What the time point label conveys for this sample: about 28 days (+/-7) after the second vaccine dose. The specimen was peripheral blood, collected 28 days after the second AZD1222 dose. Source of these receptors: an adult who received the AZD1222 COVID-19 vaccine.

J is TRBJ1-4 and V is TRBV5-5; D gene ambiguous. The CDR3 runs to 14 residues. V was shortened by 0 bases and J by 15 bases, with 18 bases between the two germline ends. CDR1 SGHKS and CDR2 YYEKEE come from the germline V gene (reference sequence). CDR3 sequence: CASSLAPEGASLFF. DNA of the CDR3: TGTGCCAGCAGCTTGGCCCCAGAAGGTGCGTCGTTGTTTTTT.

This chain connects TRBV6-5 to TRBJ2-6; unclear D gene. The V end lost 8 bases, the J end lost 1 base, and 9 bases lay between the germline ends. Germline loops: CDR1 MNHEY, CDR2 SVGAGI. The CDR3 length is 14 residues. The CDR3 region is CASRTVSGANVLTF. The CDR3 nucleotides read TGTGCCAGCCGTACGGTGTCTGGGGCCAACGTCCTGACTTTC.

The V gene is TRBV19, the J gene TRBJ2-3, with 10 bases identical to TRBD1. Losses at the gene ends were 5 bases for V and 8 bases for J; bases not matched to a gene: 4. Germline V gene data show CDR1 as LNHDA and CDR2 as SQIVND (reference sequence). The CDR3 totals 13 residues. CDR3 sequence reads: CASSLRTGGTQYF. Here the CDR3 DNA reads TGTGCCAGTAGTCTTCGGACAGGGGGTACGCAGTATTTT.

The rearrangement links TRBV5-1 to TRBJ2-7; weak D call: TRBD1 (6 bases). CDR3 length equals 13 residues. From germline, CDR1 is SGHRS and CDR2 YFSETQ. V was cut by 5 bases and J by 3 bases, with 12 bases left in between. The CDR3 reads CASSNGQYYEQYF. The CDR3 nucleotides read TGCGCCAGCAGTAACGGACAGTACTACGAGCAGTACTTC.

The genes are TRBV5-1 and TRBJ2-2, with 7 bases fitting TRBD1. Germline V gene sequence: CDR1 SGHRS, CDR2 YFSETQ. The J segment lost 1 base and the V segment lost 4 bases, leaving 7 bases of the junction unmatched. The CDR3 extends over 16 amino acids. The CDR3 DNA is TGCGCCAGCAGCCAGGGACAGTTCGGGAACACCGGGGAGCTGTTTTTT. This codes for CASSQGQFGNTGELFF.

This clone has only one observation. The chain couples TRBV5-1 to TRBJ2-3, with 7 bases aligning to TRBD2. The CDR3 consists of 15 residues. Losses at the gene ends were 0 bases for V and 3 bases for J; bases not matched to a gene: 4. Germline lookup yields CDR1 SGHRS and CDR2 YFSETQ. The CDR3 reads CASSLAGGVTDTQYF. CDR3 coding DNA: TGCGCCAGCAGCTTGGCTGGGGGGGTAACAGATACGCAGTATTTT.

The chain combines TRBV7-2 with TRBJ2-5; D is perhaps TRBD1 (5 bases). The germline gives CDR1 SGHTA, CDR2 FQGNSA. V was pared by 4 bases and J by 5 bases, with 20 bases between. This CDR3 has 16 amino acids. The CDR3 DNA follows: TGTGCCAGCAGCTCTGAATGGGCTGGGGCCCGCGAGACCCAGTACTTC. It codes for CASSSEWAGARETQYF.

The J gene is TRBJ2-2, the V gene TRBV28; D ambiguous. The V end lost 7 bases, the J end lost 1 base, and 10 bases lay between the germline ends. This CDR3 contains 14 residues. CDR1 and CDR2 (germline): MDHEN, SYDVKM. The CDR3 coding sequence is TGTGCCAGCACCCCCCCCTGGAACACCGGGGAGCTGTTTTTT. It translates to CASTPPWNTGELFF.

The chain links TRBV6-2 or TRBV6-3 to TRBJ1-1, with no clear D. Germline CDR1 is MNHEY and CDR2 is SVGEGT. Trimming took 2 bases from V and 4 from J, leaving 11 bases between them. CDR3 length: 14 residues. CDR3 sequence: CASSYVAMGTEAFF. In DNA form, the CDR3 reads TGTGCCAGCAGTTACGTCGCGATGGGCACTGAAGCTTTCTTT.

This rearrangement joins TRBV15 to TRBJ2-1; D might be TRBD2 (5 bases). Germline CDR1 reads LNHNV; CDR2 reads YYDKDF (reference sequence). V was cut by 0 bases and J by 9 bases, with 12 bases left in between. This CDR3 is 14 amino acids long. The chain's CDR3 is CATSRDTGIGEQFF. The CDR3 coding sequence is TGTGCCACCAGCAGAGATACCGGGATAGGTGAGCAGTTCTTC.

Here the CDR3 DNA reads TGTGCCACCAGCAGCCAACCGGACAGGTATAGCAATCAGCCCCAGCATTTT. It specifies CATSSQPDRYSNQPQHF. This sequence joins TRBV15 and TRBJ1-5; 7 bases line up with TRBD1. The CDR3 length is 17 residues. The junction had 8 bases not matched to a gene; V was cut back by 3 bases and J by 0 bases. Germline loops: CDR1 LNHNV, CDR2 YYDKDF (reference sequence).

A note on this clone: Its ends do not fully match the called genes, so a read error is possible. The genes are TRBV4-1 and TRBJ2-5, with D maybe TRBD2 (6 bases). Germline CDR1 is MGHRA and CDR2 is YSYEKL. The CDR3 length is 14 residues. The CDR3 sequence is CASRQGLFQETQYF. CDR3 coding DNA: TGCGCCAGCAGACAAGGACTATTCCAAGAGACCCAGTACTTC.

The gene calls are TRBV7-8 and TRBJ2-2; D not resolved. V was cut by 6 bases and J by 1 base, with 12 bases left in between. The CDR3 has 15 residues. The germline V gene has CDR1 SGHVS and CDR2 FQNEAQ. CDR3 amino acids: CASREFLKNTGELFF. The CDR3 DNA is TGTGCCAGCAGAGAATTTTTGAAGAACACCGGGGAGCTGTTTTTT.

The V gene is TRBV10-3, the J gene TRBJ2-1, with D perhaps matching TRBD1 (6 bases). Looked up from germline, CDR1 is ENHRY and CDR2 is SYGVKD. Trimming removed 5 bases from V and 2 bases from J, with 13 bases in between. The CDR3 is 15 amino acids. The CDR3 bases are TGTGCCATCAGTTATAGGGGGTTCCCCTACAATGAGCAGTTCTTC. This encodes CAISYRGFPYNEQFF.

In its sample, this clone was seen once. The J gene is TRBJ2-5, the V gene TRBV6-5; 10 bases are a match to TRBD2. V lost 6 bases and J lost 5; bases outside the gene matches: 3. The CDR3 spans 13 residues. Germline assignment: CDR1 MNHEY and CDR2 SVGAGI. CDR3 nucleotide sequence: TGTGCCAGCAGACCGACTAGCGGGGAGACCCAGTACTTC. Protein sequence: CASRPTSGETQYF.

The J gene is TRBJ2-1, the V gene TRBV9; TRBD2 matches 8 bases. Germline loops: CDR1 SGDLS, CDR2 YYNGEE. Trimming cost V 7 bases and J 3 bases; bases outside gene matches: 12. This CDR3 region has 16 residues. CDR3 bases: TGTGCCAGCTCTTACGGCAGCGGGAGCCTCTACAATGAGCAGTTCTTC. This translates into CASSYGSGSLYNEQFF. Using reference TRBV9 and TRBJ2-1 for the parts outside the CDR3, the full variable domain is DSGVTQTPKHLITATGQRVTLRCSPRSGDLSVYWYQQSLDQGLQFLIQYYNGEERAKGNILERFSAQQFPDLHSELNLSSLELGDSALYFCASSYGSGSLYNEQFFGPGTRLTVL.

V gene TRBV18 combines with J gene TRBJ2-2, with 7 positions matching TRBD1. This CDR3 has 14 residues. V lost 4 bases to trimming and J lost 5 bases; unmatched junction nucleotides: 4. Germline V CDR1 and CDR2: KGHSH, LQKENI. The CDR3: CASSQDRVTGELFF. The CDR3 DNA reads as TGTGCCAGCTCACAAGACAGGGTTACCGGGGAGCTGTTTTTT.

The chain is built from TRBV7-9 and TRBJ2-1; D might be TRBD2 (6 bases). Germline CDR1 SEHNR, CDR2 FQNEAQ (reference sequence). The germline V and J ends were trimmed by 3 bases and 4 bases, with 13 bases remaining between them. The CDR3 runs 15 residues. The CDR3 loop reads CASSFESSVYNEQFF. CDR3 nucleotide sequence: TGTGCCAGCAGCTTTGAATCTAGCGTGTACAATGAGCAGTTCTTC.

This chain links TRBV6-6 with TRBJ1-5, with D maybe TRBD1 (5 bases). The CDR3 length is 16 residues. The germline gives CDR1 MNHNY, CDR2 SVGAGI (reference sequence). V was cut by 5 bases and J by 1 base, with 15 bases left in between. DNA for the CDR3: TGTGCCAGCAGTCGACGCCCGGAGGGGAGCAATCAGCCCCAGCATTTT. Encoded protein: CASSRRPEGSNQPQHF.

The rearrangement uses TRBV28 and TRBJ1-2; a weak D match, TRBD1 (6 bases). The V gene's germline CDR1 is MDHEN and CDR2 SYDVKM. The CDR3 length is 13 residues. Trimming stripped 10 bases from V and 1 base from J, with 13 bases between. The chain's CDR3 is CAIRQERNYGYTF. In DNA, the CDR3 is TGTGCCATTCGACAGGAGCGTAACTATGGCTACACCTTC.

The rearrangement uses TRBV6-2 or TRBV6-3 and TRBJ2-7; no definite D call. CDR1 and CDR2 (germline): MNHEY, SVGEGT. V was clipped by 1 base and J by 7 bases, with 11 bases between them. This CDR3 is built from 13 residues. CDR3 nucleotide sequence: TGTGCCAGCAGTTACTATCCGCTCCGGGAGCAGTACTTC. Its protein product is CASSYYPLREQYF.

The sample holds one count of this clone. The chain recombines TRBV29-1 with TRBJ2-1; 7 nucleotides line up with TRBD2. This CDR3 contains 13 residues. Germline lookup yields CDR1 SQVTM and CDR2 ANQGSEA. Unmatched junction bases numbered 11, after V lost 7 bases and J lost 8 bases. The CDR3 nucleotides read TGCAGCGCTCGGGAGGCAGGGTGGGATGAGCAGTTCTTC. It codes for CSAREAGWDEQFF.

This chain links TRBV5-1 with TRBJ1-2; no clear D. There are 15 residues in the CDR3. Trimming took off 3 bases at V and 3 bases at J, with 15 bases between the two ends. Per the germline V gene, CDR1 is SGHRS and CDR2 is YFSETQ. The CDR3 spells CASSWGGSRDYGYTF. Written as DNA, the CDR3 is TGCGCCAGCAGCTGGGGAGGGTCGAGGGACTATGGCTACACCTTC.

The V and J genes are TRBV11-1 and TRBJ2-7; 9 bases agree with TRBD2. The CDR3 consists of 13 residues. CDR1 is SGHAT and CDR2 is FQDESV in the germline V gene (reference sequence). V was clipped by 5 bases and J by 7 bases; unmatched bases: 6. CDR3: CASSMITSGEQYF. The CDR3 region has the DNA TGTGCCAGCAGCATGATCACTAGCGGGGAGCAGTACTTC.

V gene TRBV25-1 combines with J gene TRBJ2-7; 10 nucleotides line up with TRBD1. The CDR3 spans 14 residues. V dropped 4 bases and J dropped 2; count of bases not matched to a gene: 2. The V gene's germline CDR1 is MGHDK and CDR2 SYGVNS. The CDR3 bases are TGTGCCAGCAGTGCGGACAGGGGGACCTACGAGCAGTACTTC. Its protein product is CASSADRGTYEQYF.

CDR3 in DNA: TGTGCCAGCAGTTGGGGGGTGGCTGGCTACACCTTC. Amino acids: CASSWGVAGYTF. The V and J genes are TRBV12-3 or TRBV12-4 and TRBJ1-2, with a possible D match to TRBD1 (5 bases). V lost 4 bases and J lost 7, with 10 bases in between. This CDR3 is 12 amino acids long.

The chain employs TRBV7-2 and TRBJ1-1; TRBD1 is a possible D gene (5 bases). V lost 5 bases, J lost 6 bases, and 13 bases lay in between. Per the germline V gene, CDR1 is SGHTA and CDR2 is FQGNSA. This CDR3 has 13 amino acids. CDR3 sequence (DNA): TGTGCCAGCAGCCCCCCCAGGGCTTCTGAAGCTTTCTTT. Translation gives CASSPPRASEAFF. Based on the CDR3 plus reference TRBV7-2 and TRBJ1-1, the full variable domain is GAGVSQSPSNKVTEKGKDVELRCDPISGHTALYWYRQSLGQGLEFLIYFQGNSAPDKSGLPSDRFSAERTGGSVSTLTIQRTQQEDSAVYLCASSPPRASEAFFGQGTRLTVV.

The rearrangement joins TRBV27 to TRBJ1-6, with a tentative D call TRBD1 (6 bases). CDR3 size: 16 residues. In germline, CDR1 is MNHEY, CDR2 SMNVEV (reference sequence). V lost 2 bases and J lost 5, with 13 bases in between. The CDR3 is CASSLDRPPNNSPLHF. The CDR3 DNA reads TGTGCCAGCAGTTTAGACAGGCCCCCCAATAATTCACCCCTCCACTTT.

The chain is built from TRBV15 and TRBJ1-5; 7 nucleotides agree with TRBD1. The CDR3 loop spans 15 amino acids. Germline CDR1 and CDR2: LNHNV and YYDKDF (reference sequence). The trim removed 7 bases at V and 2 bases at J, leaving 8 bases unmatched. This chain's CDR3 is CATTSARGRNQPQHF. CDR3 nucleotide sequence: TGTGCCACCACCTCAGCTAGGGGGCGCAATCAGCCCCAGCATTTT.